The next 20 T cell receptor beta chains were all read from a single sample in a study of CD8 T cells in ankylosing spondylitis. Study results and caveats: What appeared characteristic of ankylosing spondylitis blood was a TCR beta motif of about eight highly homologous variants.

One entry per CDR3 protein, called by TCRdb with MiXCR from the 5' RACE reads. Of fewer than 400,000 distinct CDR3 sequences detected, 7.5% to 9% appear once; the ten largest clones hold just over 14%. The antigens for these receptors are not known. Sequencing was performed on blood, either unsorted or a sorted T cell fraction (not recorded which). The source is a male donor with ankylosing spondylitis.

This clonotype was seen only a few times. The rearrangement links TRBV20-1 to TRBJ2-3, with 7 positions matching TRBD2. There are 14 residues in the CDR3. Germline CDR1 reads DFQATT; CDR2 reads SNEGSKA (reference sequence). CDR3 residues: CTCGSGWDTDTQYF. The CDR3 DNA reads TGCACGTGCGGGAGCGGGTGGGACACAGATACGCAGTATTTT.

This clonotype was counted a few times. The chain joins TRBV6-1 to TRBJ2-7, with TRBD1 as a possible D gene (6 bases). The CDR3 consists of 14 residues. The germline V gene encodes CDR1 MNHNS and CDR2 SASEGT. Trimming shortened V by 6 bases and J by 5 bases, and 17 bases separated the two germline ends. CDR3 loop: CASSPRDIVNEQYF. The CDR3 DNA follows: TGTGCCAGCAGCCCACGGGACATAGTAAACGAGCAGTACTTC.

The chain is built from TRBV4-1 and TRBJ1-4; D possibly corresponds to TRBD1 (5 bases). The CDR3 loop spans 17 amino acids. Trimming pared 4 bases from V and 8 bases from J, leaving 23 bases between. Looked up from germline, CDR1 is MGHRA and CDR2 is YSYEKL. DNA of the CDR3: TGCGCCAGCAGCCGACAAGGCGGAGGGGTTAGTTTAGAAAAACTGTTTTTT. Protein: CASSRQGGGVSLEKLFF.

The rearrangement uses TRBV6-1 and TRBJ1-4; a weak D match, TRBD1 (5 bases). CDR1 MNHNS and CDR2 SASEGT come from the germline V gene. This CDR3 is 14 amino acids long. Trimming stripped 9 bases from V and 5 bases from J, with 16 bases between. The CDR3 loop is CASMRNGANEKLFF. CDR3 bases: TGTGCCAGTATGCGCAACGGGGCAAATGAAAAACTGTTTTTT.

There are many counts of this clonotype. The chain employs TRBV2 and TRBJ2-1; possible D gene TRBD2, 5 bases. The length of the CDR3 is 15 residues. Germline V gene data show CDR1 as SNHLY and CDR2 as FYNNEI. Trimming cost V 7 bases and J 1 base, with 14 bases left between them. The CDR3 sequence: CASTPEGLSYNEQFF. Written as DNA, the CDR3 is TGTGCCAGCACCCCCGAGGGTCTATCCTACAATGAGCAGTTCTTC.

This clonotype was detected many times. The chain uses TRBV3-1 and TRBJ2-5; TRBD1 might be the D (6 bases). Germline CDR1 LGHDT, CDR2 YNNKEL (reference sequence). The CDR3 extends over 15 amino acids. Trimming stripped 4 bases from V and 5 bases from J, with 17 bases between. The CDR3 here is CASSPAAGVRETQYF. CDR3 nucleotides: TGTGCCAGCAGCCCCGCCGCAGGGGTAAGGGAGACCCAGTACTTC.

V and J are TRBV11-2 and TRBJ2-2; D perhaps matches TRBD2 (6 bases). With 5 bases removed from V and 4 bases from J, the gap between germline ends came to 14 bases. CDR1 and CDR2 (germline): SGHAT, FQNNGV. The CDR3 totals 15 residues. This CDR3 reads CASSTWDSGTGELFF. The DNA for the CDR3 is TGTGCCAGCAGCACCTGGGATAGCGGCACCGGGGAGCTGTTTTTT.

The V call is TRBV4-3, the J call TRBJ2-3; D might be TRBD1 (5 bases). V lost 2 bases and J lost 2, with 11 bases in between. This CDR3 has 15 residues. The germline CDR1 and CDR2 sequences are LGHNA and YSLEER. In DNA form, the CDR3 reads TGCGCCAGCAGCCAACTTCCCAGGGACACAGATACGCAGTATTTT. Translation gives CASSQLPRDTDTQYF.

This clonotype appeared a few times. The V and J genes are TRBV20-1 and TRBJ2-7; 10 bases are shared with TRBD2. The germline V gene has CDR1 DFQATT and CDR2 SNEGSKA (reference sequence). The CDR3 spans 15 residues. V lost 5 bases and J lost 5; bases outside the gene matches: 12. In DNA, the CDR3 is TGCAGTGCTGGTGGTCTAGCGGGAGCCAATGACGAGCAGTACTTC. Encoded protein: CSAGGLAGANDEQYF.

This chain's CDR3 is CASSPISGQFRYF. CDR3 DNA sequence: TGTGCCAGCAGCCCCATATCGGGACAGTTTCGGTATTTT. V and J are TRBV14 and TRBJ2-3; 7 positions match TRBD1. J was trimmed by 14 bases and V by 4 bases; bases with no gene match: 12. Per the germline V gene, CDR1 is SGHDN and CDR2 is FVKESK. This CDR3 spans 13 amino acids.

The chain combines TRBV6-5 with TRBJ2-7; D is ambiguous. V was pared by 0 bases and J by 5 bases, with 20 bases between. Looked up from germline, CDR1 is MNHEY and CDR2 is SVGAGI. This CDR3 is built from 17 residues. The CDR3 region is CASSYSIRRYSLDEQYF. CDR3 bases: TGTGCCAGCAGTTACTCGATCCGGCGCTACTCGCTAGACGAGCAGTACTTC.

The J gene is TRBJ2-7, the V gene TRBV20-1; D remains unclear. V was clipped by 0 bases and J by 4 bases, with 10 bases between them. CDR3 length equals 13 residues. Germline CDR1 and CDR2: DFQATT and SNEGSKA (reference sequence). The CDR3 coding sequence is TGCAGTGCTAGAGACCAAGGGCCATACGAGCAGTACTTC. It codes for CSARDQGPYEQYF.

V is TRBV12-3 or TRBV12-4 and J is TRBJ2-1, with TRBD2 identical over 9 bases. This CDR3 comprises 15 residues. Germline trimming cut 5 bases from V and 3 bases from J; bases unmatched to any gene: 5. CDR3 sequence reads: CASSKNSGGYNEQFF. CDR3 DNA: TGTGCCAGCAGTAAGAATAGCGGGGGCTACAATGAGCAGTTCTTC.

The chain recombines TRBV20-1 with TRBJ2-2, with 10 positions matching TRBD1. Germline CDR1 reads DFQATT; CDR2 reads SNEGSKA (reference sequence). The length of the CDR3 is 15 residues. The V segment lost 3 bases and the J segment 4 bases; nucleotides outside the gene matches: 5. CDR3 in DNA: TGCAGTGCTAGTGTTGGACAGGGGGGCACCGGGGAGCTGTTTTTT. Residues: CSASVGQGGTGELFF.

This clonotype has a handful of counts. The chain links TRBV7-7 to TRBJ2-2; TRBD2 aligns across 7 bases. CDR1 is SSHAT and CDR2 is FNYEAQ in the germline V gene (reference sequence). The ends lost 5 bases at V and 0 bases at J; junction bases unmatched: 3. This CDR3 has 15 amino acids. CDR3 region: CASSASGTNTGELFF. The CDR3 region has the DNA TGTGCCAGCAGCGCGAGCGGGACGAACACCGGGGAGCTGTTTTTT.

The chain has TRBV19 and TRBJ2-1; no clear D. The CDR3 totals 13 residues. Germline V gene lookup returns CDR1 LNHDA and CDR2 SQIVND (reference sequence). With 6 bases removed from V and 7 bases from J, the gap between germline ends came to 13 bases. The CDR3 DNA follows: TGTGCCAGTAGCCTCATGGTGAGAAATGAGCAGTTCTTC. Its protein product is CASSLMVRNEQFF.

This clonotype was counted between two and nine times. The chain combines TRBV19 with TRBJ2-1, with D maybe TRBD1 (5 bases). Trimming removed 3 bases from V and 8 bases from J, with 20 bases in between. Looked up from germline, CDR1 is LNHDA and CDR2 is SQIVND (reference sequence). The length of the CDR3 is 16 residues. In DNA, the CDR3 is TGTGCCAGTAGTATGAGGCAGGGAAGGGGCTTGCATGAGCAGTTCTTC. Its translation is CASSMRQGRGLHEQFF. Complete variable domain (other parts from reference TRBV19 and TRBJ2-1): DGGITQSPKYLFRKEGQNVTLSCEQNLNHDAMYWYRQDPGQGLRLIYYSQIVNDFQKGDIAEGYSVSREKKESFPLTVTSAQKNPTAFYLCASSMRQGRGLHEQFFGPGTRLTVL.

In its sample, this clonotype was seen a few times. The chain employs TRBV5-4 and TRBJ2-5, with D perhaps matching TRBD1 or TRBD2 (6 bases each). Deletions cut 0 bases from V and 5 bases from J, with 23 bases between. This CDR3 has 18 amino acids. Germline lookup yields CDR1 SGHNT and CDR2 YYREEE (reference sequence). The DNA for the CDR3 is TGTGCCAGCAGCTTGGGGGGGGCAGGGATGCGGTTTCATGAGACCCAGTACTTC. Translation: CASSLGGAGMRFHETQYF.

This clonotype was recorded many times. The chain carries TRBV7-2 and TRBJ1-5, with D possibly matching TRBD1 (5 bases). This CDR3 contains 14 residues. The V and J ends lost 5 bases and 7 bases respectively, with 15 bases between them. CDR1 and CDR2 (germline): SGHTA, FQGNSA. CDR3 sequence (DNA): TGTGCCAGCAGCCCAATGGCAGGGACCCAGCCCCAGCATTTT. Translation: CASSPMAGTQPQHF.

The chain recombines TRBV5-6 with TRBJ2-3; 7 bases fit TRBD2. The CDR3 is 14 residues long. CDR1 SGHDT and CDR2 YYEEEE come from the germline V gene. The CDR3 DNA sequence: TGTGCAGCCGGGGAGGGTCTGATAACAGATACGCAGTATTTT. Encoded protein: CAAGEGLITDTQYF.